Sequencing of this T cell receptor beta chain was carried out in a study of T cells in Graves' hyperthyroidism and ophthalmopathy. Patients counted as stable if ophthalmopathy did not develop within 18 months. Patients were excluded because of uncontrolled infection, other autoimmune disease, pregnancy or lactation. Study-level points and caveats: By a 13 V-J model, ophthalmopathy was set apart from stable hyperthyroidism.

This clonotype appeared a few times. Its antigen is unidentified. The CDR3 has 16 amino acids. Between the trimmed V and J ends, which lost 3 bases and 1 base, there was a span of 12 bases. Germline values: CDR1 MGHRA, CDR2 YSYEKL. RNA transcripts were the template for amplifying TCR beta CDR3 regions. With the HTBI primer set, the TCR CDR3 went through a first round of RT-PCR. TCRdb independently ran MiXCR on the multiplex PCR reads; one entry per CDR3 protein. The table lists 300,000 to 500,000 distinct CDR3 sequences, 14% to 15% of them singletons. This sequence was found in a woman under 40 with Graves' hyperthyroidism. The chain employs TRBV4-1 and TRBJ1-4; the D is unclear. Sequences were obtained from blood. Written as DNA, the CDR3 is TGCGCCAGCAGCCATCTTAGTGCGGGAACTAATGAAAAACTGTTTTTT. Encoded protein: CASSHLSAGTNEKLFF.